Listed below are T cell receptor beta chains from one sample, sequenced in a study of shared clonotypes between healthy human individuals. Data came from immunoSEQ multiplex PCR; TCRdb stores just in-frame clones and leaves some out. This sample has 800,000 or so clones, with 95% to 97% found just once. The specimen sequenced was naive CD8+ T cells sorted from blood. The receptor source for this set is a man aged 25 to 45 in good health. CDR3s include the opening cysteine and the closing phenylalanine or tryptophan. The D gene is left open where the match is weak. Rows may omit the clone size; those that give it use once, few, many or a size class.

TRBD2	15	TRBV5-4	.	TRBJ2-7	CASSPPGTRSYEQYF	TGTGCCAGCAGCCCCCCTGGGACTAGATCCTACGAGCAGTACTTC
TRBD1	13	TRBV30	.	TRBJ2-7	CAWEGTASYEQYF	TGTGCCTGGGAGGGGACAGCCTCCTACGAGCAGTACTTC
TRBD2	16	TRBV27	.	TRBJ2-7	CASSSRAGGGYYEQYF	TGTGCCAGCAGTTCAAGAGCGGGAGGGGGATACTACGAGCAGTACTTC
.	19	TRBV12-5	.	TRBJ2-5	CASGLVRGDSREGKETQYF	TGTGCTAGTGGTTTGGTACGGGGGGACAGCCGAGAAGGTAAAGAGACCCAGTACTTC
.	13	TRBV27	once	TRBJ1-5	CASSFLGGQPQHF	TGTGCCAGCAGTTTTCTGGGAGGTCAGCCCCAGCATTTT
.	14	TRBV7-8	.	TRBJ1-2	CASSQNPLMGGYTF	TGTGCCAGCAGCCAAAACCCTCTGATGGGCGGCTACACCTTC
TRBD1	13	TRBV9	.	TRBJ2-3	CASSVTGGDTQYF	TGTGCCAGCAGCGTAACAGGGGGAGATACGCAGTATTTT
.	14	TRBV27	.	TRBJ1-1	CASSFVGANTEAFF	TGTGCCAGCAGTTTTGTGGGGGCGAACACTGAAGCTTTCTTT
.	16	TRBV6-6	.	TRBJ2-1	CASSYSNRVRSGEQFF	TGTGCCAGCAGTTACTCCAACAGGGTAAGGAGTGGTGAGCAGTTCTTC
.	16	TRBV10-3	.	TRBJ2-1	CAIRSSGKGAYNEQFF	TGTGCCATCAGGTCAAGTGGGAAGGGTGCCTACAATGAGCAGTTCTTC
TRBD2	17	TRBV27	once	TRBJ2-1	CASSLWGLAGTYNEQFF	TGTGCCAGCAGTTTATGGGGCCTAGCGGGGACCTACAATGAGCAGTTCTTC
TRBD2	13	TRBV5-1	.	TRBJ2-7	CASSSAGAGEQYF	TGCGCCAGCAGCTCCGCGGGAGCAGGCGAGCAGTACTTC
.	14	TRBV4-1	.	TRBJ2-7	CASSPEPSSYEQYF	TGCGCCAGCAGCCCGGAACCTTCCTCCTACGAGCAGTACTTC
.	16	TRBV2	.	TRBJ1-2	CASSEAIWGPRYGYTF	TGTGCCAGCAGTGAAGCGATTTGGGGCCCTCGCTATGGCTACACCTTC
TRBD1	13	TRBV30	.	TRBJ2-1	CAWSVSGQAEQFF	TGTGCCTGGAGTGTGTCCGGACAGGCCGAGCAGTTCTTC
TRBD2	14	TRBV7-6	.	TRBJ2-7	CASSLTSGSYEQYF	TGTGCCAGCAGCTTAACTAGCGGGAGCTACGAGCAGTACTTC
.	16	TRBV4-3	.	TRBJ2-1	CASSQEYGSSYNEQFF	TGCGCCAGCAGCCAAGAGTACGGGAGTTCCTACAATGAGCAGTTCTTC
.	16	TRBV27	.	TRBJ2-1	CASSLSQGVGYNEQFF	TGTGCCAGCAGTTTATCGCAGGGTGTGGGATACAATGAGCAGTTCTTC
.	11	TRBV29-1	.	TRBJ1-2	CSVDRQYGYTF	TGCAGCGTTGACCGACAGTATGGCTACACCTTC
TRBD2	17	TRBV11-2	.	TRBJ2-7	CASSLGPGTSGFYEQYF	TGTGCCAGCAGCTTGGGACCCGGGACTAGCGGATTCTACGAGCAGTACTTC
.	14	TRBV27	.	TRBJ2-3	CASSLSGSTDTQYF	TGTGCCAGCAGTTTATCGGGAAGCACAGATACGCAGTATTTT
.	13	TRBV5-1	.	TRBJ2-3	CASSLRSTDTQYF	TGCGCCAGCAGCCTGAGGTCCACAGATACGCAGTATTTT
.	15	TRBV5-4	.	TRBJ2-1	CASSFSGLGASEQFF	TGTGCCAGCAGCTTTTCGGGACTGGGGGCGTCTGAGCAGTTCTTC
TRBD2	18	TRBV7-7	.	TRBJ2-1	CASSPGLAGGTIPNEQFF	TGTGCTAGCAGCCCAGGACTAGCGGGAGGGACAATTCCCAATGAGCAGTTCTTC
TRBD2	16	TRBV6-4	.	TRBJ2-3	CASIPWGTSGSHTQYF	TGTGCCAGCATCCCCTGGGGAACTAGCGGGAGTCATACGCAGTATTTT
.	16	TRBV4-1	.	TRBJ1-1	CASSQVPDSMNTEAFF	TGCGCCAGCAGCCAAGTTCCGGACAGTATGAACACTGAAGCTTTCTTT
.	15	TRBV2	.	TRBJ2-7	CASSGFGTETYEQYF	TGTGCCAGCAGTGGGTTCGGGACCGAGACCTACGAGCAGTACTTC
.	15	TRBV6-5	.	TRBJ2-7	CASRGGSAEIYEQYF	TGTGCCAGCAGGGGAGGATCCGCTGAAATCTACGAGCAGTACTTC
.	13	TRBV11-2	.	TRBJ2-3	CASKESAGDTQYF	TGTGCCAGCAAAGAGTCGGCGGGCGATACGCAGTATTTT
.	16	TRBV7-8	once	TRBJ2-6	CASSSMGGVGANVLTF	TGTGCCAGCAGTTCGATGGGGGGCGTTGGGGCCAACGTCCTGACTTTC
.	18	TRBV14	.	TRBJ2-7	CASSRALISTDHQGEQYF	TGTGCCAGCAGCCGAGCGTTGATCTCTACAGATCACCAAGGCGAGCAGTACTTC
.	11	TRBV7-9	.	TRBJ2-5	CASSIRETQYF	TGTGCCAGCAGCATCAGGGAGACCCAGTACTTC
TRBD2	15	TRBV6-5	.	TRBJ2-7	CASTSAGVNSYEQYF	TGTGCCAGCACTTCGGCGGGAGTAAACTCCTACGAGCAGTACTTC
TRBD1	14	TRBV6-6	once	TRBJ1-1	CASSQGQLSLEAFF	TGTGCCAGCAGCCAGGGACAGCTTTCCCTTGAAGCTTTCTTT
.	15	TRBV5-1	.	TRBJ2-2	CASRTTGSNTGELFF	TGCGCCAGCAGGACGACAGGCTCGAACACCGGGGAGCTGTTTTTT
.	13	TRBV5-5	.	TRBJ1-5	CASSYRGEQPQHF	TGTGCCAGCAGCTATCGGGGGGAGCAGCCCCAGCATTTT
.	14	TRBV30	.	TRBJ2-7	CAWSVGQGPYEQYF	TGTGCCTGGAGTGTTGGTCAGGGACCCTACGAGCAGTACTTC
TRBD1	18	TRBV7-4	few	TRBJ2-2	CASSLCGTGGSTAGELFF	TGTGCCAGCAGCTTATGTGGGACAGGGGGCAGTACAGCCGGGGAGCTGTTTTTT
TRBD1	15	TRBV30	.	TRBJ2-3	CAWSAGQGQGDTQYF	TGTGCCTGGAGCGCCGGACAGGGGCAGGGAGATACGCAGTATTTT
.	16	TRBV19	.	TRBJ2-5	CASSISSRQTQETQYF	TGTGCCAGTAGTATTTCGAGCCGGCAGACTCAAGAGACCCAGTACTTC
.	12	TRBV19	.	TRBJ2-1	CASSIRQNEQFF	TGTGCCAGTAGTATAAGACAGAATGAGCAGTTCTTC
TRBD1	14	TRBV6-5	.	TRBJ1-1	CASSSTDRAPEAFF	TGTGCCAGCAGTTCTACGGACAGGGCCCCTGAAGCTTTCTTT
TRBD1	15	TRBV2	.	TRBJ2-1	CAILGTGSSYNEQFF	TGTGCCATCCTCGGGACAGGGAGCTCCTACAATGAGCAGTTCTTC
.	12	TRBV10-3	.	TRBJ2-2	CAIRQNTGELFF	TGTGCCATCAGACAGAACACCGGGGAGCTGTTTTTT
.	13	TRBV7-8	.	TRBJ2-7	CASSHPSFHEQYF	TGTGCCAGCAGCCACCCCAGCTTCCACGAGCAGTACTTC